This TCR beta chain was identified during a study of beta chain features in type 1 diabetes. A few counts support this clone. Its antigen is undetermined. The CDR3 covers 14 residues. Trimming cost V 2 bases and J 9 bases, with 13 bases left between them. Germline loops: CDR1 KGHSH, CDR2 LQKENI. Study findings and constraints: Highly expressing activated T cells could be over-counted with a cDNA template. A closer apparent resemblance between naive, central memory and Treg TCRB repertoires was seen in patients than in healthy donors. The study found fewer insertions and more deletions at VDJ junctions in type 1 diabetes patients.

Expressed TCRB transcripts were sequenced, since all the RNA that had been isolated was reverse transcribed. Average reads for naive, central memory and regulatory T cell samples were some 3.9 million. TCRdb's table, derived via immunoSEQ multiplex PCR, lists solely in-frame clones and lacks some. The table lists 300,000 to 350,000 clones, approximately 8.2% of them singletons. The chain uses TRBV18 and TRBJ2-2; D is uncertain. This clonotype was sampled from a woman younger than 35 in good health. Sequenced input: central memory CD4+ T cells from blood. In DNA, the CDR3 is TGTGCCAGCTCACCAGGCTACGAGGCGAGGGAGCTGTTTTTT. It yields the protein CASSPGYEARELFF.